A selection of T cell receptor beta chains follows, all from one sample in a study of T cell responses to AZD1222 COVID-19 vaccine. TCRdb's copy holds only in-frame clones and misses some; the assay was immunoSEQ multiplex PCR. The data contain about 130,000 clones, around 85% of them seen just once; the ten biggest clones take up 4.4%. This sample comprised peripheral blood, obtained 28 days after the second AZD1222 dose. The receptors derive from an adult who received the AZD1222 COVID-19 vaccine. The CDR3 runs from the conserved cysteine through the conserved F or W. A D gene is named only where the DNA matches it firmly. Some rows mark clone size as missing; the rest say once, few, many or name a class of expanded clone.

CDR3nt,CDR3aa,v_gene,d_gene,abundance,j_gene,len
TGCGCCAGCAGCTTGGCCATGGCCCGATCGAACACTGAAGCTTTCTTT,CASSLAMARSNTEAFF,TRBV5-1,-,-,TRBJ1-1,16
TGTGCCAGCAGCCAGACTTTCGTGAACACTGAAGCTTTCTTT,CASSQTFVNTEAFF,TRBV7-9,-,-,TRBJ1-1,14
TGTGCCAGCAGTCCGCGACAGGGGGGAATGTACACCTTC,CASSPRQGGMYTF,TRBV12-3/TRBV12-4,TRBD1,-,TRBJ1-2,13
TGTGCCAGCAGCCCGGGACTGTCGAGCTCCTACGAGCAGTACTTC,CASSPGLSSSYEQYF,TRBV7-2,-,-,TRBJ2-7,15
TGTGCTAGTGGTTCCATTAAACGAGCACAGGGCTACTCTGGAAACACCATATATTTT,CASGSIKRAQGYSGNTIYF,TRBV12-5,-,once,TRBJ1-3,19
TGTGCCAGCACCCTGGGAGAAACTGAAGCTTTCTTT,CASTLGETEAFF,TRBV12-3/TRBV12-4,-,-,TRBJ1-1,12
TGTGCCAGCAGCCCCCAAACTAGCGGGGTTACTAATGAGCAGTTCTTC,CASSPQTSGVTNEQFF,TRBV9,TRBD2,once,TRBJ2-1,16
TGTGCCAGCAGTGAGGCGGCTGGGACAGGGGCGAACGAGCTGTTTTTT,CASSEAAGTGANELFF,TRBV25-1,TRBD1,-,TRBJ2-2,16
TGTGCCAGCAGTTTGGTGAACACTGAAGCTTTCTTT,CASSLVNTEAFF,TRBV28,-,-,TRBJ1-1,12
TGTGCCAGTAGTATGTTGGGGGCCCAATCCTACGAGCAGTACTTC,CASSMLGAQSYEQYF,TRBV19,-,-,TRBJ2-7,15
TGTGCCAGCACCCGAGGGGAGAGTCCGACCCAGTACTTC,CASTRGESPTQYF,TRBV7-9,-,once,TRBJ2-5,13
TGTGCCAGCAGCCCCGTCCCTGGTCAGAACACCTTC,CASSPVPGQNTF,TRBV3-1/TRBV3-2,-,-,TRBJ1-2,12
TGTGCCAGCAGCTTGGACGCGGGGATTAACTATGGCTACACCTTC,CASSLDAGINYGYTF,TRBV5-4,-,-,TRBJ1-2,15
TGTGCCAGCAGTGAGGCGGGCTCTGGAAACACCATATATTTT,CASSEAGSGNTIYF,TRBV2,-,-,TRBJ1-3,14
TGTGCCTGGAGTGAGGGGTATGGCTACACCTTC,CAWSEGYGYTF,TRBV30,-,-,TRBJ1-2,11
TGTGCCAGCAGTTTCTTGGGGGTCCAAGAGACCCAGTACTTC,CASSFLGVQETQYF,TRBV27,-,-,TRBJ2-5,14
TGTGCCAGCAGCCTGGACAGGGCCACTGAAGCTTTCTTT,CASSLDRATEAFF,TRBV3-1/TRBV3-2,TRBD1,-,TRBJ1-1,13
TGTGCCAGTAGTATTCTGGGCTTCTATGGCTACACCTTC,CASSILGFYGYTF,TRBV19,-,once,TRBJ1-2,13
TGCGCCAGCAGCACCGGACAGTACACAGATACGCAGTATTTT,CASSTGQYTDTQYF,TRBV5-1,-,-,TRBJ2-3,14
TGCAGTGCCTCGGGACCTGGCTACACCTTC,CSASGPGYTF,TRBV20-1,-,-,TRBJ1-2,10
TGCGCCAGCAGCTTGAGTGGATCGACCAATGAGCAGTTCTTC,CASSLSGSTNEQFF,TRBV5-1,-,-,TRBJ2-1,14
TGTGCCAGCTCCCACTGGGAGGGGGGGACAGATACGCAGTATTTT,CASSHWEGGTDTQYF,TRBV18,-,once,TRBJ2-3,15
TGTGCCAGCAGCCCCCGCCCAGGGGCGGGACAAGAGACCCAGTACTTC,CASSPRPGAGQETQYF,TRBV4-2,-,-,TRBJ2-5,16